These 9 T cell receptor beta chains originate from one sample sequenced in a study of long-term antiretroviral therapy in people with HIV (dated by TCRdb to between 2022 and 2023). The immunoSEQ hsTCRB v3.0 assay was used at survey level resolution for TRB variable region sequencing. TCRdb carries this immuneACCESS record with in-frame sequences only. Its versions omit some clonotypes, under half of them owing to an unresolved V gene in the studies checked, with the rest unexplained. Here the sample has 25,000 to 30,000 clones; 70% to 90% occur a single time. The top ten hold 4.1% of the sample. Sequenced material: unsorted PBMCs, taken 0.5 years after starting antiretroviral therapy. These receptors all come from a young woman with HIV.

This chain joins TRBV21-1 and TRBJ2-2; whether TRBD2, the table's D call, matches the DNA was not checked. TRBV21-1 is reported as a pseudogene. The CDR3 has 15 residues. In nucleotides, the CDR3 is TGTGCCAGCCTGTTTGGACGGAGGGACACCGGGGAGCTGTTTTTT. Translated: CASLFGRRDTGELFF.

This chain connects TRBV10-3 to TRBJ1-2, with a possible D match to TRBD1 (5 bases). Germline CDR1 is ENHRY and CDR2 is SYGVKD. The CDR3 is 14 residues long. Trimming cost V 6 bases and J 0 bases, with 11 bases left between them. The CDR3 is CAIRSDTSNYGYTF. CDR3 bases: TGTGCCATCAGGTCGGACACCTCTAACTATGGCTACACCTTC.

CDR3 nucleotides: TGTGCCAGCTCACCACGCGCCTCGGGACAGGGCAGCAATCAGCCCCAGCATTTT. Translated: CASSPRASGQGSNQPQHF. The chain links TRBV18 to TRBJ1-5; 9 bases are a match to TRBD1. With V trimmed by 1 base and J by 1 base, 8 bases remained unmatched. Looked up from germline, CDR1 is KGHSH and CDR2 is LQKENI. The CDR3 loop spans 18 amino acids.

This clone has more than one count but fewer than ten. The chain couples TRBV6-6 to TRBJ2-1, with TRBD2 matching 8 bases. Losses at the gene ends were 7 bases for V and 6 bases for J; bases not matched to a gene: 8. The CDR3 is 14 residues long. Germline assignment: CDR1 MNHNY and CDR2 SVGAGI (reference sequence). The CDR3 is CASTPGLGGNEQFF. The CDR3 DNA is TGTGCCAGCACCCCGGGACTAGGAGGCAATGAGCAGTTCTTC.

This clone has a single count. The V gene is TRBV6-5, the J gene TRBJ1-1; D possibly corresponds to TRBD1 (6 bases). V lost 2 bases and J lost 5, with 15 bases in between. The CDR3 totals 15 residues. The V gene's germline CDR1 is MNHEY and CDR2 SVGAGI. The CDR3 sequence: CASSYRQARKTEAFF. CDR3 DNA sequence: TGTGCCAGCAGTTACCGACAGGCGAGAAAGACTGAAGCTTTCTTT.

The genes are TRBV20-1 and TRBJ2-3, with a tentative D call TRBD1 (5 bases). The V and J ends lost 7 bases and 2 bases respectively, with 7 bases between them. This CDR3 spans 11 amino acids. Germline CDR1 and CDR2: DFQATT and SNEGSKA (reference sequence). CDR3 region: CSEGLTDTQYF. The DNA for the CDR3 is TGCAGTGAGGGGCTCACAGATACGCAGTATTTT.

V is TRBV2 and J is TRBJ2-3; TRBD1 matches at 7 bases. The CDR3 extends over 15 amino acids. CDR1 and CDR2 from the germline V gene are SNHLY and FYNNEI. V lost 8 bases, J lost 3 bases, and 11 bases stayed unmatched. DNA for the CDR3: TGTGCCAGCTCGGGATACAGGGGTGGTACAGATACGCAGTATTTT. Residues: CASSGYRGGTDTQYF.

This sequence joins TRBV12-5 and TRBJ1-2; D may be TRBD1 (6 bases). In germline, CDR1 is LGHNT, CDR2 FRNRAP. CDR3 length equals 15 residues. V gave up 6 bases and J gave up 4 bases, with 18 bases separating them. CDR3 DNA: TGTGCTAGTGGGGAGGGGGGGCAGGGAGGCTATGGCTACACCTTC. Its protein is CASGEGGQGGYGYTF.

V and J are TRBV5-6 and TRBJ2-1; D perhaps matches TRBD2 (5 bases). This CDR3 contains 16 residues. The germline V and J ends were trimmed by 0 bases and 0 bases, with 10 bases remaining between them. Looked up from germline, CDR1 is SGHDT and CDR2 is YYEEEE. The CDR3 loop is CASSLVPGSSYNEQFF. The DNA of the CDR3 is TGTGCCAGCAGCTTGGTGCCGGGAAGCTCCTACAATGAGCAGTTCTTC.